This TCR beta chain appears in the sequencing data of a study of blood T cell repertoires in COVID-19. Study information: Samples of COVID-19 (acute and convalescent) were obtained from the United States, Italy and Spain. T cells, B-cell-depleted T cells, or PBMCs provided the cDNA or gDNA that served as material.

The CDR3 extends over 16 amino acids. Germline V gene lookup returns CDR1 KGHSH and CDR2 LQKENI. V was pared by 3 bases and J by 3 bases, with 5 bases of the junction left unmatched. Original processing methods: Estimates of nucleated cell counts were drawn from the amplification of reference gene primers. The repertoire was sequenced with immunoSEQ multiplex PCR; TCRdb's copy has only in-frame clones and lacks some. V and J calls and clone size are those listed in that table; D and trimming were worked out from the DNA. The sample has about 69,000 clones; under 90% are singletons. One Seattle source followed patients from active infection through their disease course. This clone was detected only a few times.

This TCR derives from a man in his fifties with COVID-19, enrolled during active disease. The chain is built from TRBV18 and TRBJ1-6, with 7 bases lining up with TRBD1. Sequences were obtained from peripheral blood. The CDR3 coding sequence is TGTGCCAGCTCACCCTTTGACAGGGTCTATAATTCACCCCTCCACTTT. Translating gives CASSPFDRVYNSPLHF.